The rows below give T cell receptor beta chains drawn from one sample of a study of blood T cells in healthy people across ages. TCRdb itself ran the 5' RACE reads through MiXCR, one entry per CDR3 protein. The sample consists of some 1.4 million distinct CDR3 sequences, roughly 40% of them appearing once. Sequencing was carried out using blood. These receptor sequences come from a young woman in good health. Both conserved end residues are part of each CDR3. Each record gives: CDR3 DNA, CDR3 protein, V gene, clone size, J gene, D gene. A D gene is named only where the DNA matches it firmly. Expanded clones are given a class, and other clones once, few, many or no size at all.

CDR3 DNA: TGTGCCAGCAGTTTAAAAACCTCATACGAGCAGTACTTC
CDR3 protein: CASSLKTSYEQYF
V gene: TRBV28
clone size: few
J gene: TRBJ2-7
D gene: NA

CDR3 DNA: TGTGCCAGCAGCTTATGGGTTTCTGGGGCCAACGTCCTGACTTTC
CDR3 protein: CASSLWVSGANVLTF
V gene: TRBV7-8
clone size: few
J gene: TRBJ2-6
D gene: NA

CDR3 DNA: TGTGCCAGCAGCTTAAGGGGGGGAGCTACGAACACTGAAGCTTTCTTT
CDR3 protein: CASSLRGGATNTEAFF
V gene: TRBV7-3
clone size: few
J gene: TRBJ1-1
D gene: NA

CDR3 DNA: TGTGCCAGCAGTTTAGTTGGGCAGGGGACCTACGAGCAGTACTTC
CDR3 protein: CASSLVGQGTYEQYF
V gene: TRBV12-3/TRBV12-4
clone size: NA
J gene: TRBJ2-7
D gene: NA

CDR3 DNA: TGTGCCAGCAGCTTAGGGTCGTCCCCCCAGTACTTC
CDR3 protein: CASSLGSSPQYF
V gene: TRBV11-3
clone size: NA
J gene: TRBJ2-7
D gene: NA

CDR3 DNA: TGCAGTGCTACCGCTTCCCCCTCCTACAATGAGCAGTTCTTC
CDR3 protein: CSATASPSYNEQFF
V gene: TRBV20-1
clone size: NA
J gene: TRBJ2-1
D gene: NA

CDR3 DNA: TGTGCCAGCTCACCGCGGGCTAGCGGCCTACTTCCGAATGAGCAGTTCTTC
CDR3 protein: CASSPRASGLLPNEQFF
V gene: TRBV18
clone size: NA
J gene: TRBJ2-1
D gene: TRBD2

CDR3 DNA: TGTGCCAGCGGACTAGCGGCAGGAAATGAGCAGTTCTTC
CDR3 protein: CASGLAAGNEQFF
V gene: TRBV3-1
clone size: NA
J gene: TRBJ2-1
D gene: TRBD2

CDR3 DNA: TGTGCCAGCAGCCCAAGTAGTGCCTACGAGCAGTACTTC
CDR3 protein: CASSPSSAYEQYF
V gene: TRBV9
clone size: NA
J gene: TRBJ2-7
D gene: NA

CDR3 DNA: TGTGCCAGCAGCTTATGGTCCCTCGGGGACACTGAAGCTTTCTTT
CDR3 protein: CASSLWSLGDTEAFF
V gene: TRBV7-2
clone size: few
J gene: TRBJ1-1
D gene: NA

CDR3 DNA: TGCAGTGCTAGCCCCTCCTACGAGCAGTACTTC
CDR3 protein: CSASPSYEQYF
V gene: TRBV20-1
clone size: many
J gene: TRBJ2-7
D gene: NA